The rows below give T cell receptor beta chains drawn from one sample of a study of cytomegalovirus exposure and HLA in healthy donors. TCRdb keeps only in-frame clones here, not all; method: immunoSEQ multiplex PCR. The table records roughly 62,000 clones, about 95% of them present only once. The sequenced sample consisted of PBMCs. Source of these receptors: a man between 18 and 35 years old in good health and CMV-seronegative. Each CDR3 is given with its conserved first and last residue. A D gene is named only where the DNA matches it firmly. Size values are once, few and many counts, or a class for expanded clones, and some rows have none.

j_gene	abundance	v_gene	d_gene	CDR3nt	CDR3aa
TRBJ1-1	.	TRBV5-6	.	TGTGCCAGCAGCTTTTTGAGTGAAGCTTTCTTT	CASSFLSEAFF
TRBJ2-7	once	TRBV4-1	.	TGCGCCAGCAGCCAAGATTCGGGGGTAGGCTACGAGCAGTACTTC	CASSQDSGVGYEQYF
TRBJ2-1	.	TRBV5-1	.	TGCGCCAGCAGCTTGGTTAGTGATGAGCAGTTCTTC	CASSLVSDEQFF
TRBJ2-7	.	TRBV7-8	TRBD1	TGTGCCAGCAGCTTCCAACGTACCGGGACAGGGGGCTTCTACGAGCAGTACTTC	CASSFQRTGTGGFYEQYF
TRBJ2-6	once	TRBV5-4	TRBD1	TGTGCCAGCAGCACAGGACAGGGAGGATCGTTCTCTGGGGCCAACGTCCTGACTTTC	CASSTGQGGSFSGANVLTF
TRBJ2-7	.	TRBV30	TRBD2	TGTGCCTGGAGTGTTAACAGGGAGCGGGGGGAGCAGTACTTC	CAWSVNRERGEQYF
TRBJ2-5	.	TRBV14	TRBD2	TGTGCCAGCAGCCAAATTGCCCCAGGACTAGCGGGATATTTTGAGACCCAGTACTTC	CASSQIAPGLAGYFETQYF
TRBJ1-4	few	TRBV5-1	.	TGCGCCAGCAGCTTGGACCGAGTCGGGGGAAAACTGTTTTTT	CASSLDRVGGKLFF
TRBJ2-7	.	TRBV5-1	.	TGCGCCAGCAGCTTGGATGGTAGCGGCCTCTACGAGCAGTACTTC	CASSLDGSGLYEQYF
TRBJ2-7	.	TRBV7-9	.	TGTGCCAGCAGCTCACAGGGTTTGTCCTACGAGCAGTACTTC	CASSSQGLSYEQYF
TRBJ1-2	.	TRBV10-3	.	TGTGCCATCAGTGAGTCGATTGTGGGAGAGGGCTACACCTTC	CAISESIVGEGYTF
TRBJ2-6	.	TRBV7-6	.	TGTGCCAGCAGTCGAGGAGGGTCTGGGGCCAACGTCCTGACTTTC	CASSRGGSGANVLTF
TRBJ2-7	.	TRBV5-1	TRBD1	TGCGCCAGCAGCTTCCAGGGGGTCGGCTACGAGCAGTACTTC	CASSFQGVGYEQYF
TRBJ2-7	.	TRBV7-2	TRBD2	TGTGCCAGCAGCCAAAGCGGGAAGCGTAGCGACGAGCAGTACTTC	CASSQSGKRSDEQYF
TRBJ1-1	.	TRBV6-1	TRBD1	TGTGCCAGCAGTGCGGACAGGGGCAACACTGAAGCTTTCTTT	CASSADRGNTEAFF
TRBJ2-7	.	TRBV6-1	.	TGTGCCAGCCTAGCCCTCTACGAGCAGTACTTC	CASLALYEQYF
TRBJ2-7	.	TRBV28	.	TGTGCCAGCATTAAACAGGGCCGCCACGAGCAGTACTTC	CASIKQGRHEQYF
TRBJ2-7	.	TRBV14	.	TGTGCCAGCAGCCAAGTTATATCGGGACTCCTTCCCGAGCAGTACTTC	CASSQVISGLLPEQYF
TRBJ1-5	.	TRBV4-3	.	TGCGCCAGCAGCCAAGATCGGCGGCAGGGAAATCAGCCCCAGCATTTT	CASSQDRRQGNQPQHF
TRBJ2-1	.	TRBV28	TRBD2	TGTGCCAGCAGTTTATACGAGGGAGGGATTCTGTACAATGAGCAGTTCTTC	CASSLYEGGILYNEQFF
TRBJ1-3	.	TRBV9	.	TGTGCCAGCAGCGTAGATGGAGATGGAAACACCATATATTTT	CASSVDGDGNTIYF
TRBJ2-3	.	TRBV5-1	.	TGCGCCAGCAGCTTCTCGACAGGGGAGGGAGATACGCAGTATTTT	CASSFSTGEGDTQYF
TRBJ1-1	.	TRBV7-3	.	TGTGCCAGCAGCTTAGGCCCCAGTGGGAACACTGAAGCTTTCTTT	CASSLGPSGNTEAFF
TRBJ2-7	.	TRBV28	TRBD1	TGTGCCAGCGCCCGTGGAGGGGGACAGGGGGAATCCGAGCAGTACTTC	CASARGGGQGESEQYF
TRBJ2-4	.	TRBV2	.	TGTGCCAGCGGATCGACAGGCGCTTTAGCCAAAAACATTCAGTACTTC	CASGSTGALAKNIQYF
TRBJ2-3	.	TRBV19	.	TGTGCCAGTAAGTCGAACCTAGGCACAGATACGCAGTATTTT	CASKSNLGTDTQYF
TRBJ2-1	.	TRBV11-2	TRBD2	TGTGCCAGCAGCTTAGCTCCCCTGACTAGCGGGAAGAATGAGCAGTTCTTC	CASSLAPLTSGKNEQFF
TRBJ1-1	.	TRBV6-5	TRBD1	TGTGCCAGCAGTTACTCGACAGGGATCACCGGCACTGAAGCTTTCTTT	CASSYSTGITGTEAFF
TRBJ2-3	few	TRBV5-4	.	TGTGCCAGCAGCGACGACAACACAGATACGCAGTATTTT	CASSDDNTDTQYF
TRBJ2-7	.	TRBV6-1	.	TGTGCCAGCACTGGTAGTTTTAGCCACGAGCAGTACTTC	CASTGSFSHEQYF
TRBJ2-3	once	TRBV11-3	.	TGTGCCAGCAGCTTAAATTCGGGGGATACGCAGTATTTT	CASSLNSGDTQYF
TRBJ2-7	.	TRBV14	TRBD2	TGTGCCAGCAGCCAAGATAGAACTAGCGGGCCCTCCTACGAGCAGTACTTC	CASSQDRTSGPSYEQYF
TRBJ2-2	.	TRBV10-3	.	TGTGCCATCAGTGTTAAGAGGGCAGCCGAACGGACCGGGGAGCTGTTTTTT	CAISVKRAAERTGELFF
TRBJ2-6	.	TRBV5-6	.	TGTGCCAGCAGCTCCAGTTCAGGGGCCAACGTCCTGACTTTC	CASSSSSGANVLTF
TRBJ2-1	.	TRBV7-9	.	TGTGCCAGCAGCCCAGGGGCGGGAGAAGGTTACAATGAGCAGTTCTTC	CASSPGAGEGYNEQFF
TRBJ2-2	.	TRBV30	.	TGTGCCTGGAGTCGTTCAGGGATCGGGGAGCTGTTTTTT	CAWSRSGIGELFF
TRBJ1-5	.	TRBV19	.	TGTGCCAGTAGCCTCGGACTCATTCCTAATCAGCCCCAGCATTTT	CASSLGLIPNQPQHF
TRBJ1-4	.	TRBV7-2	.	TGTGCCAGCAGTCCTTCAGGGGAGGGTGAAAAACTGTTTTTT	CASSPSGEGEKLFF
TRBJ2-5	.	TRBV11-2	.	TGTGCCAGCAGCTTAGGGGCAGGCATACAAGAGACCCAGTACTTC	CASSLGAGIQETQYF
TRBJ1-4	.	TRBV4-1	TRBD1	TGCGCCAGCAGCCAGGAACCCGGGACAGGGAACGAAAAACTGTTTTTT	CASSQEPGTGNEKLFF
TRBJ1-1	once	TRBV19	.	TGTGCCAGTAGTACGGCGGACAAGATGAACACTGAAGCTTTCTTT	CASSTADKMNTEAFF
TRBJ2-3	.	TRBV2	TRBD2	TGTGCCAGCAGTGAAGCGCCGCCGGGACTAGCGGATACGCAGTATTTT	CASSEAPPGLADTQYF
TRBJ2-5	.	TRBV5-8	TRBD1	TGTGCCAGCAGCTCGACGGGACAGGGCCTGGAGACCCAGTACTTC	CASSSTGQGLETQYF
TRBJ2-7	.	TRBV6-8	TRBD2	TGTGCCAGCACACTAGCGGGAGGCGCCCAGAGGTGGGAGCAGTACTTC	CASTLAGGAQRWEQYF
TRBJ1-1	.	TRBV27	TRBD1	TGTGCCAGCAGTCCCCAGGGGGTGGGGGCGAGGACTGAAGCTTTCTTT	CASSPQGVGARTEAFF